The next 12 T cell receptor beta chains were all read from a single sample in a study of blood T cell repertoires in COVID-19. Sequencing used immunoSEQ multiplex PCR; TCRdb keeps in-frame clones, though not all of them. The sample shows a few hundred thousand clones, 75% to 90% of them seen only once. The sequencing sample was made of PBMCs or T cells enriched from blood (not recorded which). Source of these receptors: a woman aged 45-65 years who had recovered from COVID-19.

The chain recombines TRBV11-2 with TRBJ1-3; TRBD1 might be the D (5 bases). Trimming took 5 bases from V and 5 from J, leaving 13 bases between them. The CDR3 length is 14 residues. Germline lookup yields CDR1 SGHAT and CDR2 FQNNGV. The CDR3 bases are TGTGCCAGCAGCCCCCCCAGGGTCAGAAACACCATATATTTT. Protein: CASSPPRVRNTIYF.

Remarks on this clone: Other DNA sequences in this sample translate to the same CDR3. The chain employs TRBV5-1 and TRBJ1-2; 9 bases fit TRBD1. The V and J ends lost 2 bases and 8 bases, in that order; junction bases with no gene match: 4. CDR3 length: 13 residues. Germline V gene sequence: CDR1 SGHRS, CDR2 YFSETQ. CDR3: CASSLQGADGYTF. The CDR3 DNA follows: TGCGCCAGCAGCTTACAGGGGGCGGACGGCTACACCTTC.

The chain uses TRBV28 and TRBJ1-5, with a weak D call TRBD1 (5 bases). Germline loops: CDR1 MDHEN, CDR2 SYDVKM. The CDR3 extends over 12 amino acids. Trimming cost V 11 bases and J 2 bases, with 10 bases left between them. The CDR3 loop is CACTGGNQPQHF. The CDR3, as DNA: TGTGCCTGCACGGGGGGCAATCAGCCCCAGCATTTT.

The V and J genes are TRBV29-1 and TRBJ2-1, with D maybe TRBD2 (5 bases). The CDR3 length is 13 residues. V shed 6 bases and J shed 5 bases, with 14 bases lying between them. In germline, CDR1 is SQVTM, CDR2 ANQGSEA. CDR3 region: CSVSRSGNNEQFF. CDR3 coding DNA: TGCAGCGTCAGCCGGTCCGGGAACAATGAGCAGTTCTTC.

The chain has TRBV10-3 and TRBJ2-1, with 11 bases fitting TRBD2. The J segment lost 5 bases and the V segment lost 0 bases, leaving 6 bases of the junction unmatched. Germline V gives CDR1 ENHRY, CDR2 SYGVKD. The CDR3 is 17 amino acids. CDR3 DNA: TGTGCCATCAGTGAGTCCATGGGGACTAGCGGTCACAATGAGCAGTTCTTC. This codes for CAISESMGTSGHNEQFF.

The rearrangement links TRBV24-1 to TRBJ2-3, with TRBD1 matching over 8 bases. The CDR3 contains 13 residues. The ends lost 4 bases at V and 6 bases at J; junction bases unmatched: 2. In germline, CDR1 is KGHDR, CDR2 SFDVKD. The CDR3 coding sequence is TGTGCCACCAGTGACTGGGACAGGGATACGCAGTATTTT. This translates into CATSDWDRDTQYF.

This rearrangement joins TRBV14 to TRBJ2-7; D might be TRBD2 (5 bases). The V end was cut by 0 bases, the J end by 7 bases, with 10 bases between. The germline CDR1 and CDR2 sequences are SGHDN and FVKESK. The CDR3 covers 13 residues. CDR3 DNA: TGTGCCAGCAGCCAAGATCGTAGCGCTGAGCAGTACTTC. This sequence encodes CASSQDRSAEQYF.

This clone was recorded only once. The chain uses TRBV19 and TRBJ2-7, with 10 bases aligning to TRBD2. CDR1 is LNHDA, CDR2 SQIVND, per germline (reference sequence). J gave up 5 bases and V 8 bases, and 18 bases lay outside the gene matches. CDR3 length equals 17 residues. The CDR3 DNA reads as TGTGCCAGTTCACACTGCCCCGCTAGCGGGAGAACCCACGAGCAGTACTTC. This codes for CASSHCPASGRTHEQYF.

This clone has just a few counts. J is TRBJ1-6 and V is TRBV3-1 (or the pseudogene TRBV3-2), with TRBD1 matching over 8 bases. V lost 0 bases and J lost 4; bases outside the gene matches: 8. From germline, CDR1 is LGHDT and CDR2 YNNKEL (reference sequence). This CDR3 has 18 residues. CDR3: CASSQDFGQGQYNSPLHF. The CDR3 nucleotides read TGTGCCAGCAGCCAAGATTTCGGACAGGGTCAATATAATTCACCCCTCCACTTT.

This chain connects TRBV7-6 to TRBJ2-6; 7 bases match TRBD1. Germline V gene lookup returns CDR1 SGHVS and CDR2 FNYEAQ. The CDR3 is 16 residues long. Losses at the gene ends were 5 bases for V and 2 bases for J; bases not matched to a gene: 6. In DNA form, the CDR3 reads TGTGCCAGCAGCAGCCGACAGGGACCTGGGGCCAACGTCCTGACTTTC. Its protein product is CASSSRQGPGANVLTF.

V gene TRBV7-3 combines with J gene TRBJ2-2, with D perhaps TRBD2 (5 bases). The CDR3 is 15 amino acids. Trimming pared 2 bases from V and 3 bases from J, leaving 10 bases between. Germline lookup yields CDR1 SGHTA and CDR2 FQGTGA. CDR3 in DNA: TGTGCCAGCAGCTTATCGGGGTTTTACACCGGGGAGCTGTTTTTT. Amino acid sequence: CASSLSGFYTGELFF.

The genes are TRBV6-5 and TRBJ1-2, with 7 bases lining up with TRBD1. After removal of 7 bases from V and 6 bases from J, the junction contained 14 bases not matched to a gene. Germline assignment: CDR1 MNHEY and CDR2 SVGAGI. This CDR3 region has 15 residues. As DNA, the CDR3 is TGTGCCAGCAATCCATCCGCAAGACAGGGCCATGGCTACACCTTC. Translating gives CASNPSARQGHGYTF.